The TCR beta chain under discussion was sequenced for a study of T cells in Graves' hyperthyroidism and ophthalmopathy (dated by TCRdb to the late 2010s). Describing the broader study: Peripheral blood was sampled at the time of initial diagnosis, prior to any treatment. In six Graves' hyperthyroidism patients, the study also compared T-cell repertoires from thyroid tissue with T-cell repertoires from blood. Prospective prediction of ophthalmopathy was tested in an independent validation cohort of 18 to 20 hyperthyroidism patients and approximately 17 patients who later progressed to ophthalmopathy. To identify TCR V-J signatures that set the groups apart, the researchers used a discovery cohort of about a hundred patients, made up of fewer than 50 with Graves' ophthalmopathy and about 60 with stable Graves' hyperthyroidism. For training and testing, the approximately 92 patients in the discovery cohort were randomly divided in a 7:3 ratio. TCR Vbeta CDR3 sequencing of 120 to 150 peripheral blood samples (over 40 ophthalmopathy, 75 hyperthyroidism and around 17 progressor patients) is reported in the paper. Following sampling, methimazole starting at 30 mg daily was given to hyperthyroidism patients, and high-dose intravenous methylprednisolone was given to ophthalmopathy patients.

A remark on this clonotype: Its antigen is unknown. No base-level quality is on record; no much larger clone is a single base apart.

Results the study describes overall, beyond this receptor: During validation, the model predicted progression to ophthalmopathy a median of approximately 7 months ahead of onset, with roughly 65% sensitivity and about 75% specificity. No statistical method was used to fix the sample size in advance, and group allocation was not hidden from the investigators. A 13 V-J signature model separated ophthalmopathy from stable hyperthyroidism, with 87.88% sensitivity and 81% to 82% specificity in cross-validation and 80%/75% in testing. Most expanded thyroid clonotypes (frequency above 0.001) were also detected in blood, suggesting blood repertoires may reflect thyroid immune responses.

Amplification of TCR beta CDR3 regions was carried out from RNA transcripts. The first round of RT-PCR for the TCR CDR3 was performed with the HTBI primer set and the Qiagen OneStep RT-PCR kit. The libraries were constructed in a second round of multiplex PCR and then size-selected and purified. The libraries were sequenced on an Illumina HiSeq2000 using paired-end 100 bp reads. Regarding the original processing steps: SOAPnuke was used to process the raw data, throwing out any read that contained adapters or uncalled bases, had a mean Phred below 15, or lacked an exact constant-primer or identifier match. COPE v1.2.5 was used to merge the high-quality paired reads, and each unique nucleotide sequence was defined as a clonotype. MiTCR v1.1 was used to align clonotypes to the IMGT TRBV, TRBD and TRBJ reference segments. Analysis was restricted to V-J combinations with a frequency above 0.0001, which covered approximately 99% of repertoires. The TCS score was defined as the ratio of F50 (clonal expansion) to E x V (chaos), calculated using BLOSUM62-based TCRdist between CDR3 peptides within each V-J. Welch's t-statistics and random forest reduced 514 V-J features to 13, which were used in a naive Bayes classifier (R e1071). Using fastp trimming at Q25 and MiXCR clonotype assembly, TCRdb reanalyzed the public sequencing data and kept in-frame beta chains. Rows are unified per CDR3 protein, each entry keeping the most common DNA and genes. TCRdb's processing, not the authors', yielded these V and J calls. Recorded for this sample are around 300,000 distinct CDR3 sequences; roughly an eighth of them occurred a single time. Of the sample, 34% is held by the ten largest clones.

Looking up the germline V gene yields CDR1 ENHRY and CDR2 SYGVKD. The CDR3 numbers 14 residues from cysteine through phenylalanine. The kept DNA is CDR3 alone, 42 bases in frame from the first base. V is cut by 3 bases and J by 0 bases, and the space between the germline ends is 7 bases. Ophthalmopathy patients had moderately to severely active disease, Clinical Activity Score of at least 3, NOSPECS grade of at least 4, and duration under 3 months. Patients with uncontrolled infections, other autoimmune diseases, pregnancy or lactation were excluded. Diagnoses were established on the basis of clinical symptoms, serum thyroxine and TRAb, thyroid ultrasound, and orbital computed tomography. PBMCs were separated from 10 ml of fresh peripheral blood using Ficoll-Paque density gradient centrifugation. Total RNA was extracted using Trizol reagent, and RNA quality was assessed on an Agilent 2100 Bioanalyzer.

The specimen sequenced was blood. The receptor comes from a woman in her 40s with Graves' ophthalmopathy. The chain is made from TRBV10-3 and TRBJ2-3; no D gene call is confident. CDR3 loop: CAISDSSSTDTQYF. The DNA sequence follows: TGTGCCATCAGTGACAGCTCTAGCACAGATACGCAGTATTTT.